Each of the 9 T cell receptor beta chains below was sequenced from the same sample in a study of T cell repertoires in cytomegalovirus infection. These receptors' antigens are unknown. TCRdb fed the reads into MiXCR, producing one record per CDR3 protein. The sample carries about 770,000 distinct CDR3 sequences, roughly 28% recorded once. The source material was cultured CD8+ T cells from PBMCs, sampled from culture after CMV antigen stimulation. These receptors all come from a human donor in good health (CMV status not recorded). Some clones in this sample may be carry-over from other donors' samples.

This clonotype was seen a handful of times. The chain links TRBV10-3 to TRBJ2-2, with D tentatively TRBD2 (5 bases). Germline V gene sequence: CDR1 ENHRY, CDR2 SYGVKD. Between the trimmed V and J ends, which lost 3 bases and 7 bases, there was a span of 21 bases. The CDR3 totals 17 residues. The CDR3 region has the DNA TGTGCCATCAGTGAAGGAGGTTATCCTTTCGGAGGCGGGGAGCTGTTTTTT. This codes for CAISEGGYPFGGGELFF.

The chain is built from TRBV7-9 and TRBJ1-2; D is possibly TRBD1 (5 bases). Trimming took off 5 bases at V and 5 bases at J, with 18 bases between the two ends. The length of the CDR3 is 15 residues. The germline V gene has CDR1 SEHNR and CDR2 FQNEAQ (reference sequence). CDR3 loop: CASSQPGQIIYGYTF. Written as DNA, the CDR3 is TGTGCCAGCAGCCAACCGGGGCAGATTATTTATGGCTACACCTTC. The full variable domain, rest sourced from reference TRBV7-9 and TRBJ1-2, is DTGVSQNPRHKITKRGQNVTFRCDPISEHNRLYWYRQTLGQGPEFLTYFQNEAQLEKSRLLSDRFSAERPKGSFSTLEIQRTEQGDSAMYLCASSQPGQIIYGYTFGSGTRLTVV.

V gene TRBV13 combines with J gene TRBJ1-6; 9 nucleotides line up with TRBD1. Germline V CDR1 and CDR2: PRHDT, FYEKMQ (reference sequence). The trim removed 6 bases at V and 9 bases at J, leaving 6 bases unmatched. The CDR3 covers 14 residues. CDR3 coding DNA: TGTGCCAGCAGTTCCGGGACAGGGTTTTCACCCCTCCACTTT. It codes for CASSSGTGFSPLHF. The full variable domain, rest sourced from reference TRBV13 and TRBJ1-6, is AAGVIQSPRHLIKEKRETATLKCYPIPRHDTVYWYQQGPGQDPQFLISFYEKMQSDKGSIPDRFSAQQFSDYHSELNMSSLELGDSALYFCASSSGTGFSPLHFGNGTRLTVT.

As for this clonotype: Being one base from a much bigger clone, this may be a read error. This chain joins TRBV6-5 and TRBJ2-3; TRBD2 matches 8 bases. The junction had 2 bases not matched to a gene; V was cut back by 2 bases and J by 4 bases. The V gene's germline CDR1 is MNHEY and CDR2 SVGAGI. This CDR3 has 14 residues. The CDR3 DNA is TGTGCCAGCAGTTACCGGGGGGGGCCAGATACGCAGTATTTT. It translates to CASSYRGGPDTQYF.

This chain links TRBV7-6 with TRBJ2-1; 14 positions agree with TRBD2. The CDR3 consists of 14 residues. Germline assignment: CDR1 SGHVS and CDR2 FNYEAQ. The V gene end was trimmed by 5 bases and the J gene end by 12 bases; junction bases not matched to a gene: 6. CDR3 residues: CASSLGLAGGMQFF. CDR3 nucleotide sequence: TGTGCCAGCAGCCTCGGACTAGCGGGGGGAATGCAGTTCTTC. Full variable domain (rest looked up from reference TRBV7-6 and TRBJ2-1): GAGVSQSPRYKVTKRGQDVALRCDPISGHVSLYWYRQALGQGPEFLTYFNYEAQQDKSGLPNDRFSAERPEGSISTLTIQRTEQRDSAMYRCASSLGLAGGMQFFGPGTRLTVL.

CDR3 in amino acids: CASRGGTHNEQFF. In DNA, the CDR3 is TGTGCCAGCAGGGGGGGGACTCACAATGAGCAGTTCTTC. The chain links TRBV7-6 to TRBJ2-1, with 7 bases identical to TRBD2. The CDR3 is made up of 13 amino acids. With V trimmed by 6 bases and J by 5 bases, 4 bases remained unmatched. CDR1 and CDR2 (germline): SGHVS, FNYEAQ.

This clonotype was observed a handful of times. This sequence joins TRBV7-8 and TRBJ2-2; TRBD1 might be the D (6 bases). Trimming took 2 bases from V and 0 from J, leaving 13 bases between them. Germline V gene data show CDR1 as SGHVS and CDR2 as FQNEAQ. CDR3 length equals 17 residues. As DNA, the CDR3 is TGTGCCAGCAGCTTACCGCCGACAGGACCGAACACCGGGGAGCTGTTTTTT. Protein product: CASSLPPTGPNTGELFF.

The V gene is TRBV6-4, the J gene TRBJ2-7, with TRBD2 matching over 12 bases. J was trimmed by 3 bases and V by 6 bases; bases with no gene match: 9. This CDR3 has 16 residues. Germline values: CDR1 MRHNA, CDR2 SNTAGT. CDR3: CASSEPLAGGIYEQYV. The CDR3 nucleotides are TGTGCCAGCAGCGAACCACTAGCGGGGGGCATCTACGAGCAGTACGTC.

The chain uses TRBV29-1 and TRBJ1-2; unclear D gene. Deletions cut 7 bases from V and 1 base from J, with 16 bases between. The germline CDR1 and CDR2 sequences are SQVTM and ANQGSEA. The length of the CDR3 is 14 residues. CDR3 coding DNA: TGCAGCGCTGACGAGGACCTAAATAACTATGGCTACACCTTC. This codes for CSADEDLNNYGYTF.